This paragraph reports one T cell receptor (beta chain). What it recognizes is unknown. The sample belongs to a study of T cell repertoires in cytomegalovirus infection. Background on the study: CMV epitopes, recently identified HLA-C-restricted and well-studied HLA-B-restricted, were used. The public TCR beta signatures pointed to both CMV infection and matching HLA type. Study-wide results and caveats: CMV-specific HLA-C-restricted TCR beta clonotypes dominated the ex vivo response.

Each CDR3 protein is one row after TCRdb ran MiXCR on the reads. The sample has 640,000 or so distinct CDR3 sequences, around 35% seen once. CDR1 and CDR2 (germline): SGHTA, FQGNSA. The CDR3 covers 15 residues. The trim removed 5 bases at V and 12 bases at J, leaving 11 bases unmatched. The sample in question was cultured PBMCs, obtained from culture after CMV antigen stimulation. The sequence was collected from a human donor in good health (CMV status not recorded). Some clones in this sample may be carry-over from other donors' samples. The chain is built from TRBV7-2 and TRBJ2-1; TRBD2 aligns across 12 bases. The CDR3 DNA is TGTGCCAGCAGCGCCCTAGCGGGGGGGCCGGGTTGGCAGTTCTTC. Protein product: CASSALAGGPGWQFF.